One sample yielded the 5 T cell receptor beta chains listed below, sequenced in a study of response to subunit inactivated influenza vaccine. MiXCR, run by TCRdb on the RT-PCR reads, gives a single entry per CDR3 protein. The sample contains fewer than 800,000 distinct CDR3 sequences, 15% to 18% of which appear only once. The specimen was PBMCs from blood, collected 11 to 12 days after vaccination. Source of these receptors: a man in his fifties or sixties who received an inactivated influenza vaccine.

The chain joins TRBV15 to TRBJ2-7, with 7 bases matching TRBD1. Looked up from germline, CDR1 is LNHNV and CDR2 is YYDKDF (reference sequence). The CDR3 totals 13 residues. The J segment lost 6 bases and the V segment lost 3 bases, leaving 5 bases of the junction unmatched. CDR3 nucleotide sequence: TGTGCCACCAGCAGTCGTACAGGGGCCGAGCAGTACTTC. Its translation is CATSSRTGAEQYF.

This clonotype was observed many times. V and J are TRBV28 and TRBJ2-2; 7 bases are a match to TRBD2. CDR1 is MDHEN and CDR2 is SYDVKM in the germline V gene. After removal of 6 bases from V and 4 bases from J, the junction contained 17 bases not matched to a gene. The CDR3 spans 18 residues. The CDR3 nucleotides are TGTGCCAGCAGCTCACCGCGGTTGCGGGAGTTAGGCACCGGGGAGCTGTTTTTT. Its translation is CASSSPRLRELGTGELFF.

This clonotype was counted only a few times. The V call is TRBV4-1, the J call TRBJ1-3, with a possible D match to TRBD1 (6 bases). The CDR3 is made up of 15 amino acids. Trimming stripped 4 bases from V and 8 bases from J, with 18 bases between. CDR1 and CDR2 (germline): MGHRA, YSYEKL. CDR3 bases: TGCGCCAGCAGCCTGCACGCTACCGAGGGGGACACCATATATTTT. It encodes CASSLHATEGDTIYF.

There are a few counts of this clonotype. V is TRBV10-3 and J is TRBJ1-1; D perhaps matches TRBD1 (5 bases). CDR1 is ENHRY, CDR2 SYGVKD, per germline. CDR3 length equals 14 residues. With 0 bases removed from V and 7 bases from J, the gap between germline ends came to 12 bases. Here the CDR3 DNA reads TGTGCCATCAGTGAGTCCCAGGGTATCGGTGAAGCTTTCTTT. This sequence encodes CAISESQGIGEAFF.

The chain uses TRBV7-2 and TRBJ1-2, with 10 bases aligning to TRBD1. Trimming at V came to 1 base and at J to 4 bases, leaving 6 bases not matched to a gene. Germline CDR1 is SGHTA and CDR2 is FQGNSA. CDR3 length equals 16 residues. CDR3 sequence reads: CASSLGPTGGGYGYTF. The CDR3, as DNA: TGTGCCAGCAGCTTAGGACCGACAGGGGGCGGCTATGGCTACACCTTC. Looking up the rest from reference TRBV7-2 and TRBJ1-2 gives the full variable domain: GAGVSQSPSNKVTEKGKDVELRCDPISGHTALYWYRQSLGQGLEFLIYFQGNSAPDKSGLPSDRFSAERTGGSVSTLTIQRTQQEDSAVYLCASSLGPTGGGYGYTFGSGTRLTVV.